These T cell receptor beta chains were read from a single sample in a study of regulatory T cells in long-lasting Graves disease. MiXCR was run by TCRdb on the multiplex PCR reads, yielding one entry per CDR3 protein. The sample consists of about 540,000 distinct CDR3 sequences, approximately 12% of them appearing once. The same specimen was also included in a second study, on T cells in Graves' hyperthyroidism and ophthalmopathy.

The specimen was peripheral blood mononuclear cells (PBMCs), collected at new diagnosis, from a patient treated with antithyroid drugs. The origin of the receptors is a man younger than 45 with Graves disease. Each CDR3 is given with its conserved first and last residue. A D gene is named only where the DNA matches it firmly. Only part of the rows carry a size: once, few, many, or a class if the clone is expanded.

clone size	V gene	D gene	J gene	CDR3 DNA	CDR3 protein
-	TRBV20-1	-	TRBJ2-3	TGCAGTGCTATCCCCGGGGGAGTTGCAGATACGCAGTATTTT	CSAIPGGVADTQYF
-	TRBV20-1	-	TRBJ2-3	TGCAGTGCCCGGACTTTTCGCACAGATACGCAGTATTTT	CSARTFRTDTQYF
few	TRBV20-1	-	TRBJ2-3	TGCAGTGCTAGAGATGGTGGCGGCACAGATACGCAGTATTTT	CSARDGGGTDTQYF
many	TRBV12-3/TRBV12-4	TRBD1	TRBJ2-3	TGTGCCAGCAGCCCCGGGACAGGGCTCACAGATACGCAGTATTTT	CASSPGTGLTDTQYF
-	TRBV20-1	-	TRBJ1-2	TGCAGTGCTACCCTACCCCCAGGCGGCTACACCTTC	CSATLPPGGYTF
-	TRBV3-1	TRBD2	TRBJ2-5	TGTGCCAGCAGCCAAGATCCGCCAGGACTAGTCCAAGAGACCCAGTACTTC	CASSQDPPGLVQETQYF
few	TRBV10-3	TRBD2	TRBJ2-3	TGTGCCATCGGGGGCGGGAGGGCCGGAGATACGCAGTATTTT	CAIGGGRAGDTQYF
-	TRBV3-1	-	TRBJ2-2	TGTGTCAGCAGCCAAGATGGGGGGGGCTCCGGGGAGCTGTTTTTT	CVSSQDGGGSGELFF
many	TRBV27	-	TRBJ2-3	TGTGCCAGCAGCCCCGACGGGGTCACAGATACGCAGTATTTT	CASSPDGVTDTQYF
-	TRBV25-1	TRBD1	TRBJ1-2	TGTGCCAGCAGTGCCGACAGGGCTCGTGGCTACACCTTC	CASSADRARGYTF
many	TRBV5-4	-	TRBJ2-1	TGTGCCAGCAGTTTGAGCTCCTACAATGAGCAGTTCTTC	CASSLSSYNEQFF
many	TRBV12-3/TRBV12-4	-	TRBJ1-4	TGTGCCAGCAGAGAAACAGGGCTCAATGAAAAACTGTTTTTT	CASRETGLNEKLFF
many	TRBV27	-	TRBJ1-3	TGTGCCAGCAGTTCCTTTAAAGGGTCCTCTGGAAACACCATATATTTT	CASSSFKGSSGNTIYF
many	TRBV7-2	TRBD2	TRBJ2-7	TGTGCCAGCAGCTCGGGAGGTGAGGCCTACGAGCAGTACTTC	CASSSGGEAYEQYF
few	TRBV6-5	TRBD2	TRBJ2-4	TGTGCCAGCAGCTACCCACCGACTACTAGCGCGGCCAAAAACATTCAGTACTTC	CASSYPPTTSAAKNIQYF
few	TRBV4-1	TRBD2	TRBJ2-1	TGCGCCAGCAGCCAAACTAGCGGGAGGGTATATGAGCAGTTCTTC	CASSQTSGRVYEQFF
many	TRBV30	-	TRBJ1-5	TGTGCCTGGACCCCCGGGGACATCGATAGCAATCAGCCCCAGCATTTT	CAWTPGDIDSNQPQHF
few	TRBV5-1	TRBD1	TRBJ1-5	TGCGCCAGCAGCTTGGAACAGGGGGCAAGCCAGCCCCAGCATTTT	CASSLEQGASQPQHF
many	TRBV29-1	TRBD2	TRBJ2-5	TGCAGCCTTGGGGGGGTACAAGAGACCCAGTACTTC	CSLGGVQETQYF
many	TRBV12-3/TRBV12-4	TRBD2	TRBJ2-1	TGTGCCAGCAGTTATCTAGCGGGAGGGCCTCAGGGGGCCGAGCAGTTCTTC	CASSYLAGGPQGAEQFF
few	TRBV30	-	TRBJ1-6	TGTGCCGGTCCAAGGAGGAATTCACCCCTCCACTTT	CAGPRRNSPLHF
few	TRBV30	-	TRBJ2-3	TGTGCCTGGAGTCCCTCAGCGTTCACAGATACGCAGTATTTT	CAWSPSAFTDTQYF
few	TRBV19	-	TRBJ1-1	TGTGCCAGTAGTATCGGGGCCCACACTGAAGCTTTCTTT	CASSIGAHTEAFF
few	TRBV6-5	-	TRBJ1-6	TGTGCCAGCAGTTACAGCGTTGCCAGCTCCTATAATTCACCCCTCCACTTT	CASSYSVASSYNSPLHF
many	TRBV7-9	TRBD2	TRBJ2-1	TGTGCCAGCAGCTTAGCAGCGGGAGGCCTAAAGTACAATGAGCAGTTCTTC	CASSLAAGGLKYNEQFF
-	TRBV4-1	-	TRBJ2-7	TGCGCCAGCAGCCAAGTACGGGGTGGGGACTACGAGCAGTACTTC	CASSQVRGGDYEQYF
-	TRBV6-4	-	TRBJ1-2	TGTGCCAGCAGTGACGACTACCAGGGTGGCTACACCTTC	CASSDDYQGGYTF
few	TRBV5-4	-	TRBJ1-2	TGTGCCAGCAGACCCGGCGCCGACATTGGCTATGGCTACACCTTC	CASRPGADIGYGYTF
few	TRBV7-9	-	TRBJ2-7	TGTGCCAGCAGCTTAGGGCCGGCTAGCGAGAATTCCTACGAGCAGTACTTC	CASSLGPASENSYEQYF
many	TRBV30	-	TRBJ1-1	TGTGCCTGGAGTATCCGGGGTGAAGCTTTCTTT	CAWSIRGEAFF
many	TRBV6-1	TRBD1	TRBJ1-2	TGTGCCAGCAGTCTTACAGGGGGCGCAGATGGCTACACCTTC	CASSLTGGADGYTF
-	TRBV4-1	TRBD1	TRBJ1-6	TGCGCCAGCAGCCAAGCGGGACAGCCTAATTCACCCCTCCACTTT	CASSQAGQPNSPLHF
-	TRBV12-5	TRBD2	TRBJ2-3	TGTGCTAGTGGTTTGGTACCCGGACTAGCGGGAAGGAGGGATACGCAGTATTTT	CASGLVPGLAGRRDTQYF
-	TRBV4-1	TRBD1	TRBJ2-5	TGCGCCAGCAGCCAAGATCGGGACAGGGGGCAGGAGACCCAGTACTTC	CASSQDRDRGQETQYF
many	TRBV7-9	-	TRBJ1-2	TGTGCCAGCAGCTTAGGCGTTCGAGTTCCCATAACTAGCGGCTACACCTTC	CASSLGVRVPITSGYTF
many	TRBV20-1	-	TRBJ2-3	TGCAGTGCTATCGGGGTTAGCCGTAGCACAGATACGCAGTATTTT	CSAIGVSRSTDTQYF
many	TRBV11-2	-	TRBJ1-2	TGTGCCAGCAGCGAAGTGAAGGACAAAATCTATGGCTACACCTTC	CASSEVKDKIYGYTF
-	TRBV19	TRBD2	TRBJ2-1	TGTGCCAGTGGGGGGACTAGCGGGAGTCTTGAGCAGTTCTTC	CASGGTSGSLEQFF
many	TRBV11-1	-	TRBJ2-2	TGTGCCAGCAGCTTAGCTGTCGGAGGCACCGGGGAGCTGTTTTTT	CASSLAVGGTGELFF
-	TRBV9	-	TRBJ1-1	TGTGCCAGCAGCGTAGAACCGGGGGGAACTGAAGCTTTCTTT	CASSVEPGGTEAFF